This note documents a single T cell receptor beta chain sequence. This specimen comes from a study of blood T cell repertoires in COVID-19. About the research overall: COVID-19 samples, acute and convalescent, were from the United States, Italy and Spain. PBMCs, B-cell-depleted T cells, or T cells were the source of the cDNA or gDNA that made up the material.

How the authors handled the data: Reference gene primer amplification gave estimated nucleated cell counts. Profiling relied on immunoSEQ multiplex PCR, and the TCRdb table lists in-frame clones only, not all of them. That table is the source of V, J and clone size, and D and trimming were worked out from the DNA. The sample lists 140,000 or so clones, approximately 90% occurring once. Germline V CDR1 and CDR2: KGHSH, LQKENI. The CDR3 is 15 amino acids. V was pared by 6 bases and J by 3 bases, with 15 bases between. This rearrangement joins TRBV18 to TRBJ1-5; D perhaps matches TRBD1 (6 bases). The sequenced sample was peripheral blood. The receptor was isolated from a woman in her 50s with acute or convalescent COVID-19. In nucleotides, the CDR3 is TGTGCCAGCTCCTCGTCGGGGGGCCTCAATCAGCCCCAGCATTTT. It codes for CASSSSGGLNQPQHF.